The rows below give T cell receptor beta chains drawn from one sample of a study of tumor-infiltrating lymphocytes in primary liver carcinoma. TCRdb independently ran MiXCR on the multiplex PCR reads; one entry per CDR3 protein. This table has more than 55,000 distinct CDR3 sequences, less than 85% appearing once. Sequenced material: liver tumor tissue from sampling region 2. The source of these receptors is a man in his forties with primary liver carcinoma and hepatitis B virus infection. Each CDR3 is given with its conserved first and last residue. The D gene is left open where the match is weak. Not all rows give a size; the values are once, few, many and, for expanded clones, a class.

>TRBV10-3|TRBJ1-3|-|-
TGTGCCATCAGTGAGTCAGTTTCTGGAAACACCATATATTTT
CAISESVSGNTIYF
>TRBV5-1|TRBJ2-1|few|TRBD2
TGCGCCAGCAGCCTGGGACTAGCGGGAGAGGAGTTCTTC
CASSLGLAGEEFF
>TRBV6-1|TRBJ2-2|-|-
TGTGCCAGCATAGACGAACTAGCTAGAACCGGGGAGCTGTTTTTT
CASIDELARTGELFF
>TRBV29-1|TRBJ1-5|-|-
TGCAGCGTTATCGGACAGATCAATCAGCCCCAACATTTT
CSVIGQINQPQHF
>TRBV9|TRBJ2-7|many|TRBD1
TGTGCCAGCAGCGCCGGACCGGGACAGGGTGACGAGCAGTACTTC
CASSAGPGQGDEQYF
>TRBV6-2/TRBV6-3|TRBJ2-2|-|TRBD1
TGTGCCAACAGTTATCGTCGAGACAGGGAGACCGGGGAGCTGTTTTTT
CANSYRRDRETGELFF
>TRBV10-3|TRBJ2-7|-|TRBD2
TGTGCCATCAGTGAGAGGCTAGCGGACCGTCGGTACGTGCAGTACTTC
CAISERLADRRYVQYF
>TRBV4-2|TRBJ1-2|-|-
TGTGACAGCAGACAAGATATGGGCAGGGGAGGTGGCTACACCTTC
CDSRQDMGRGGGYTF
>TRBV10-3|TRBJ2-3|many|-
TGTGCCATCGGGGGGAGGCCAGATACGCAGTATTTT
CAIGGRPDTQYF
>TRBV29-1|TRBJ2-5|-|-
TGCAGCGCGGACCTTCCGAGGGAGACCCAGTACTTC
CSADLPRETQYF
>TRBV18|TRBJ1-1|-|-
TGTGCCAGCTCACCGCAGGGTCTGAACGCTGAAGCTTTCTTT
CASSPQGLNAEAFF
>TRBV7-8|TRBJ1-6|-|-
TGTGCCAGCAGCGAGGGGCAGGGGAATTCACCCCTCCAATTT
CASSEGQGNSPLQF
>TRBV10-3|TRBJ2-5|-|TRBD2
TGTGCCATCAGTGCTGCTTGGGGGAGCGGGGCCCAAGAGACCCAGTACTTC
CAISAAWGSGAQETQYF
>TRBV6-6|TRBJ2-7|many|-
TGTGCCAGCAGTCGTACCCTAGGCGAGCAGTACTTC
CASSRTLGEQYF
>TRBV6-1|TRBJ2-5|-|-
TGTGCCAGCTTCCCTCAGACAGAGACCCAAGAGACCCAGTACTTC
CASFPQTETQETQYF
>TRBV6-6|TRBJ2-3|few|TRBD2
TGTGCCAGCAGGAAAGGGACTAGCGGGAGGACAGGTACGCAGTATTTT
CASRKGTSGRTGTQYF
>TRBV7-2|TRBJ2-7|-|TRBD2
TGTGCCAGCAGCTTAGCGAGGACTAGCTACGAGCAGTACTTC
CASSLARTSYEQYF
>TRBV6-1|TRBJ2-2|once|TRBD2
TGTGCCAGCGGGGGACTAGCGGTGGCCGGGGAGCTGCTTTTT
CASGGLAVAGELLF
>TRBV19|TRBJ2-1|-|TRBD2
TGTGCCAGTAGTATCCCCTTTCTAGCGGGGCGTTACAATGTGCAGTTCTTC
CASSIPFLAGRYNVQFF